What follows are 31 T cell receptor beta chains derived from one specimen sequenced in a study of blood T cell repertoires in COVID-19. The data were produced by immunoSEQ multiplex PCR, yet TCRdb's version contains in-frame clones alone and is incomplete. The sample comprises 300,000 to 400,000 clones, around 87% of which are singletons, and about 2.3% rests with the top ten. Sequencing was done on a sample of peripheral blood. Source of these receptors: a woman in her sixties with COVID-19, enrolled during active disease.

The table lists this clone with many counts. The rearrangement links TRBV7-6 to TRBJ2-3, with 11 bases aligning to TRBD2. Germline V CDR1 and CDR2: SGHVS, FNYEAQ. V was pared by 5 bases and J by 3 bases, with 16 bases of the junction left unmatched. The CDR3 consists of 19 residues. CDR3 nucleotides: TGTGCCAGCAGCCCGGTGGCTAGCGGGGGGAACATTCGAACAGATACGCAGTATTTT. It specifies CASSPVASGGNIRTDTQYF.

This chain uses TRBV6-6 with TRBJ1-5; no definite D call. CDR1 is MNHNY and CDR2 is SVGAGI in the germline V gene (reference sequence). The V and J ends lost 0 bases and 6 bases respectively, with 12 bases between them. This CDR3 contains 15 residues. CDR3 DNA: TGTGCCAGCAGTTACTCGGAGGGTTACATTCAGCCCCAGCATTTT. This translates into CASSYSEGYIQPQHF.

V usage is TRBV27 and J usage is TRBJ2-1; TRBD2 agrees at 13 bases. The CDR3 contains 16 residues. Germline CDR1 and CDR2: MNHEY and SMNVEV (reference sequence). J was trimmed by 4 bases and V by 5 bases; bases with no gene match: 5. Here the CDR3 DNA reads TGTGCCAGCAGTCCCCGACTAGCGGGGGGTTACAATGAGCAGTTCTTC. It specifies CASSPRLAGGYNEQFF.

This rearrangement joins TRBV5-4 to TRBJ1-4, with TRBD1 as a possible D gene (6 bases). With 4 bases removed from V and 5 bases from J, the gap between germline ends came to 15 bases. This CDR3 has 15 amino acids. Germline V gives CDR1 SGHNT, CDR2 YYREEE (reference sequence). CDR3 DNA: TGTGCCAGCAGCAAATACGGACAGAAAAATGAAAAACTGTTTTTT. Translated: CASSKYGQKNEKLFF.

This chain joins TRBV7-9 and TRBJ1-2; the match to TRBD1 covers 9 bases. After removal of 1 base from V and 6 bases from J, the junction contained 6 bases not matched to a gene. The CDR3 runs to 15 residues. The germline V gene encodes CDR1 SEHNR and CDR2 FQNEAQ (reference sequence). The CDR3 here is CASSLDRDRDNGYTF. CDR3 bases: TGTGCCAGCAGCTTAGACAGGGACAGGGACAATGGCTACACCTTC.

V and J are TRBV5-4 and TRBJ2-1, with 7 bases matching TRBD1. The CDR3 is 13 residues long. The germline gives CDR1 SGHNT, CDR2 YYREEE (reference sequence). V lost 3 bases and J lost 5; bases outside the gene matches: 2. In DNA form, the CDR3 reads TGTGCCAGCAGCTCCGGGACAGACAATGAGCAGTTCTTC. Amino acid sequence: CASSSGTDNEQFF. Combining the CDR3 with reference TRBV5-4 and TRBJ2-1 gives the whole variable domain ETGVTQSPTHLIKTRGQQVTLRCSSQSGHNTVSWYQQALGQGPQFIFQYYREEENGRGNFPPRFSGLQFPNYSSELNVNALELDDSALYLCASSSGTDNEQFFGPGTRLTVL.

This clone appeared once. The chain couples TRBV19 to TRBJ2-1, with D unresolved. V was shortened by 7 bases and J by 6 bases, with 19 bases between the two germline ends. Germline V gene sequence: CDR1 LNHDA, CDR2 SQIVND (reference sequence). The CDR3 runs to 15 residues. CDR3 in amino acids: CASIPPARPLNEQFF. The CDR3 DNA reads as TGTGCCAGTATCCCCCCGGCCAGGCCCCTCAATGAGCAGTTCTTC. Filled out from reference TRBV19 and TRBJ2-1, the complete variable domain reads DGGITQSPKYLFRKEGQNVTLSCEQNLNHDAMYWYRQDPGQGLRLIYYSQIVNDFQKGDIAEGYSVSREKKESFPLTVTSAQKNPTAFYLCASIPPARPLNEQFFGPGTRLTVL.

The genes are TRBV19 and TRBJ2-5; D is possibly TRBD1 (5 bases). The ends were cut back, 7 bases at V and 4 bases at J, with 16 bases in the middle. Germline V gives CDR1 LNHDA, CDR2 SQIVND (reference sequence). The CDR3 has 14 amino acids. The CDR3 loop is CASKGVEFRETQYF. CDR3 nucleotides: TGTGCCAGTAAAGGGGTAGAGTTTCGAGAGACCCAGTACTTC. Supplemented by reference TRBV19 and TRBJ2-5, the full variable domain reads DGGITQSPKYLFRKEGQNVTLSCEQNLNHDAMYWYRQDPGQGLRLIYYSQIVNDFQKGDIAEGYSVSREKKESFPLTVTSAQKNPTAFYLCASKGVEFRETQYFGPGTRLLVL.

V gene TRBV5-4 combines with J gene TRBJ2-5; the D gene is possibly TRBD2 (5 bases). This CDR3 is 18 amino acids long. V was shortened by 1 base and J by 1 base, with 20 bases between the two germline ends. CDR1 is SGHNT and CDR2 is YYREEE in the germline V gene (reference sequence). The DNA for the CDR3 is TGTGCCAGCAGCTTGTGGATAGGCCTAGCTACGCCCCAAGAGACCCAGTACTTC. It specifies CASSLWIGLATPQETQYF.

The CDR3 nucleotides read TGTGCCAGCAGCTTAGTTTTAGGACAGGAGTACTTC. Translating it yields CASSLVLGQEYF. The V gene is TRBV7-8, the J gene TRBJ2-7; 7 positions match TRBD1. Germline trimming cut 1 base from V and 11 bases from J; bases unmatched to any gene: 5. Germline CDR1 SGHVS, CDR2 FQNEAQ. This CDR3 has 12 amino acids.

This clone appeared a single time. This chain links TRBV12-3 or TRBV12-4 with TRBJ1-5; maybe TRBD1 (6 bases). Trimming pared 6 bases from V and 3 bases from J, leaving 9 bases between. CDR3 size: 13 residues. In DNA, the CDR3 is TGTGCCAGCAGGAGGACAGTCAATCAGCCCCAGCATTTT. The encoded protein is CASRRTVNQPQHF.

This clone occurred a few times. CDR3 loop: CASSLRPGNQPQHF. CDR3 sequence (DNA): TGCGCCAGCAGCTTGCGTCCAGGGAATCAGCCCCAGCATTTT. This chain joins TRBV5-1 and TRBJ1-5; D is possibly TRBD1 (5 bases). Germline V lookup: CDR1 SGHRS, CDR2 YFSETQ. CDR3 length: 14 residues. V was shortened by 1 base and J by 4 bases, with 9 bases between the two germline ends.

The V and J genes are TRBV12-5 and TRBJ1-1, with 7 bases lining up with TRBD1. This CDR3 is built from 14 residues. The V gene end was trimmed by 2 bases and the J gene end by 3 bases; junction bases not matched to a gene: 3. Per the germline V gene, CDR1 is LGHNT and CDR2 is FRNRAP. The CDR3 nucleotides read TGTGCTAGTGGTTTGCCGACAGGGTACACTGAAGCTTTCTTT. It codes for CASGLPTGYTEAFF.

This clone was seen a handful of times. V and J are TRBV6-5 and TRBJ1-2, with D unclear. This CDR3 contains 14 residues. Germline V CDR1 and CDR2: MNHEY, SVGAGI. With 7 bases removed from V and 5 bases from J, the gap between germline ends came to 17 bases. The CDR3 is CASTTGGRLYGYTF. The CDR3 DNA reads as TGTGCCAGCACCACCGGAGGGCGCTTATATGGCTACACCTTC.

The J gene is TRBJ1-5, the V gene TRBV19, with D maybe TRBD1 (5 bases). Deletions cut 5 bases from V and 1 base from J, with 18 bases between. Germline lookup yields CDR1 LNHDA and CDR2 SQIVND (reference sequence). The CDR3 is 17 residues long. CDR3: CASSFPINRQSNQPQHF. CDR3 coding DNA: TGTGCCAGTAGTTTCCCGATTAACAGACAGAGCAATCAGCCCCAGCATTTT.

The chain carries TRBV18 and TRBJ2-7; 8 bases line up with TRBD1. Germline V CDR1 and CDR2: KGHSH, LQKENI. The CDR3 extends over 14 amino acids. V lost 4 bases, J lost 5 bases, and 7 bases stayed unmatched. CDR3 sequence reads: CASSHRTGMDEQYF. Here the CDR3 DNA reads TGTGCCAGCTCACATCGGACAGGGATGGACGAGCAGTACTTC.

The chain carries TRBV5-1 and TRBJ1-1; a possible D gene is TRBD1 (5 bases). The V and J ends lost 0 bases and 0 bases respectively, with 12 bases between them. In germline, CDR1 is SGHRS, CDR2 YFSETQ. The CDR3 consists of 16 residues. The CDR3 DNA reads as TGCGCCAGCAGCTTGGTTGGCAGGGCAATGAACACTGAAGCTTTCTTT. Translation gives CASSLVGRAMNTEAFF.

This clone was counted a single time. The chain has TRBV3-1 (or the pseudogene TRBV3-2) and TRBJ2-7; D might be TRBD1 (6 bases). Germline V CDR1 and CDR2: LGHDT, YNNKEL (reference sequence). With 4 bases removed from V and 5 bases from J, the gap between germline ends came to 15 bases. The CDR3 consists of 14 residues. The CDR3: CASSLRDTLDEQYF. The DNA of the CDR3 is TGTGCCAGCAGCCTAAGGGACACCCTGGACGAGCAGTACTTC.

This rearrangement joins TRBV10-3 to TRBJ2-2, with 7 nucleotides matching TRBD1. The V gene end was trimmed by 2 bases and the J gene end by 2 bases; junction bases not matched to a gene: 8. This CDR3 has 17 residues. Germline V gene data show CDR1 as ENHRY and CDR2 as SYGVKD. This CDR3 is CAISEDGDRVNTGELFF. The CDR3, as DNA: TGTGCCATCAGTGAGGACGGAGACAGGGTAAACACCGGGGAGCTGTTTTTT.

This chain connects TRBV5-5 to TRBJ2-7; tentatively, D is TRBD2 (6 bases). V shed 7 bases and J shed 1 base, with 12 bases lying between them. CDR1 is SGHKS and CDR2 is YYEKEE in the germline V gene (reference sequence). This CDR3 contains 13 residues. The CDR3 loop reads CASRFAGSYEQYF. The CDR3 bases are TGTGCCAGCCGTTTCGCGGGGTCCTACGAGCAGTACTTC.

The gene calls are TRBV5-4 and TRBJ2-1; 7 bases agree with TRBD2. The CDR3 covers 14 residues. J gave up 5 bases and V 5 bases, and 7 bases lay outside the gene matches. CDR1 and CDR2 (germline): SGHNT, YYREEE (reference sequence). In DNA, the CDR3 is TGTGCCAGCAGTTCCGGGGGGATAAACAATGAGCAGTTCTTC. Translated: CASSSGGINNEQFF.

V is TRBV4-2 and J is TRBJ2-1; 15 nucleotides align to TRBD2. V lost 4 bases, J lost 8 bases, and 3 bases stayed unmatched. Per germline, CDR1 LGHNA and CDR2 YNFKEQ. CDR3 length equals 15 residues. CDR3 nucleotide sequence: TGTGCCAGCAGCCGGACTAGCGGGGGGGCGGATGAGCAGTTCTTC. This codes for CASSRTSGGADEQFF.

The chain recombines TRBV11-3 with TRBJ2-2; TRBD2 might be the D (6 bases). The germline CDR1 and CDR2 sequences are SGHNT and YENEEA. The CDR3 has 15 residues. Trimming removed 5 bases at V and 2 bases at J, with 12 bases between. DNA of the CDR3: TGTGCCAGCAGCCCCGGCGGGGCCAACACCGGGGAGCTGTTTTTT. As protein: CASSPGGANTGELFF.

CDR3 bases: TGTGCCAGCAGCCCGGACAGGGCGTACACCTCCTACGAGCAGTACTTC. It specifies CASSPDRAYTSYEQYF. This sequence joins TRBV7-2 and TRBJ2-7; 8 nucleotides align to TRBD1. Germline V gene data show CDR1 as SGHTA and CDR2 as FQGNSA. V lost 5 bases, J lost 0 bases, and 9 bases stayed unmatched. The CDR3 sequence is 16 residues long. Full variable domain (remainder filled in from reference TRBV7-2 and TRBJ2-7): GAGVSQSPSNKVTEKGKDVELRCDPISGHTALYWYRQSLGQGLEFLIYFQGNSAPDKSGLPSDRFSAERTGGSVSTLTIQRTQQEDSAVYLCASSPDRAYTSYEQYFGPGTRLTVT.

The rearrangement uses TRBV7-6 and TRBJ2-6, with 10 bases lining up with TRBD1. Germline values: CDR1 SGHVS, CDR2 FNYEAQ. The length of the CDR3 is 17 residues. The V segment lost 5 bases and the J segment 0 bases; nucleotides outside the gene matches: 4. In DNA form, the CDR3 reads TGTGCCAGCAGCGCGGGACAGGGGTACTCTGGGGCCAACGTCCTGACTTTC. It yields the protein CASSAGQGYSGANVLTF.

The CDR3 reads CASSHSTWNTGELFF. The CDR3 DNA follows: TGTGCCAGCAGTCACAGCACCTGGAACACCGGGGAGCTGTTTTTT. V usage is TRBV3-1 (or the pseudogene TRBV3-2) and J usage is TRBJ2-2; D is unclear. There are 15 residues in the CDR3. V lost 6 bases to trimming and J lost 1 base, with 12 bases between them. Germline assignment: CDR1 LGHDT and CDR2 YNNKEL (reference sequence).

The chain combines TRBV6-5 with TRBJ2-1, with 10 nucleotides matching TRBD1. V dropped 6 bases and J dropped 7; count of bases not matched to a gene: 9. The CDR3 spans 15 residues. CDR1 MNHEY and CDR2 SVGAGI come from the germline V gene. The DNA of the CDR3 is TGTGCCAGCAGGGACAGGGGGGGAGTTTATAATGAGCAGTTCTTC. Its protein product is CASRDRGGVYNEQFF.

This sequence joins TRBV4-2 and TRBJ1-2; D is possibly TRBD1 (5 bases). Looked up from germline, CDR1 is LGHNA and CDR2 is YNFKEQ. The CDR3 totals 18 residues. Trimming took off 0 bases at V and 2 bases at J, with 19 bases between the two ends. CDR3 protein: CASSQEGAVTGVNYGYTF. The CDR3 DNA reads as TGTGCCAGCAGCCAAGAGGGTGCGGTCACAGGTGTGAACTATGGCTACACCTTC.

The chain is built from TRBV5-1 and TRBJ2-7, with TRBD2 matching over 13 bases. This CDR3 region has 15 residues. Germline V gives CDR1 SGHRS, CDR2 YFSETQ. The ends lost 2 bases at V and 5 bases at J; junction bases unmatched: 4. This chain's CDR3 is CASSLLAGGLNEQYF. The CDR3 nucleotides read TGCGCCAGCAGCTTACTAGCGGGGGGGCTTAACGAGCAGTACTTC.

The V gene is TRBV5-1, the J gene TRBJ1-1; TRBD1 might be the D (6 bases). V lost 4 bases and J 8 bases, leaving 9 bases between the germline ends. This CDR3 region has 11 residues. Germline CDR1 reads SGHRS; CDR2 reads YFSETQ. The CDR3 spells CASSQGLEAFF. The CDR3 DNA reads TGCGCCAGCAGCCAGGGGTTAGAAGCTTTCTTT. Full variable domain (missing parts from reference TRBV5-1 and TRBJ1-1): KAGVTQTPRYLIKTRGQQVTLSCSPISGHRSVSWYQQTPGQGLQFLFEYFSETQRNKGNFPGRFSGRQFSNSRSEMNVSTLELGDSALYLCASSQGLEAFFGQGTRLTVV.

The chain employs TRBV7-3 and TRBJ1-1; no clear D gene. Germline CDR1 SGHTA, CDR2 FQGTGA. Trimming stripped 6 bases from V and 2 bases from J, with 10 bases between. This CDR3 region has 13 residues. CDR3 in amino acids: CASRAGLNTEAFF. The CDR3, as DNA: TGTGCCAGCAGAGCCGGACTAAACACTGAAGCTTTCTTT.